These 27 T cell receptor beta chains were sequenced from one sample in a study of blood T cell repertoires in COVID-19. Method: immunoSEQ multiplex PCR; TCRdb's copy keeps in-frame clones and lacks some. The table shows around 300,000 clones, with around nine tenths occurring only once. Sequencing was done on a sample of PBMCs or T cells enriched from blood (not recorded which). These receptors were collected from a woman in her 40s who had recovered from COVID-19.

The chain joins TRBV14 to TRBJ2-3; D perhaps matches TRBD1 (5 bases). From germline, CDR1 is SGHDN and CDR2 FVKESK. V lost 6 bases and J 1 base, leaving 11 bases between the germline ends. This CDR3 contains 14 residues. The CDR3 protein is CASRERGRTDTQYF. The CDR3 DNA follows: TGTGCCAGCAGAGAAAGGGGCCGCACAGATACGCAGTATTTT. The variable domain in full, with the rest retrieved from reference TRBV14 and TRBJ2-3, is EAGVTQFPSHSVIEKGQTVTLRCDPISGHDNLYWYRRVMGKEIKFLLHFVKESKQDESGMPNNRFLAERTGGTYSTLKVQPAELEDSGVYFCASRERGRTDTQYFGPGTRLTVL.

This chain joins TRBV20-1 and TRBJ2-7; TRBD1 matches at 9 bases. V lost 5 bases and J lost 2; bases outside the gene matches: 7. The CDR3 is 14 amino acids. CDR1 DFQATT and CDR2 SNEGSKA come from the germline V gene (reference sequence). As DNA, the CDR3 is TGCAGTGCTGGTGCCGGGACAGGGACCTACGAGCAGTACTTC. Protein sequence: CSAGAGTGTYEQYF.

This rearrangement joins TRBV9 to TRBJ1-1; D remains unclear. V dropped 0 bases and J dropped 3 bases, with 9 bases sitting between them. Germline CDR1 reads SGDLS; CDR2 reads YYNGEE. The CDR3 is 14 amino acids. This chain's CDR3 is CASSVVGADTEAFF. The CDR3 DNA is TGTGCCAGCAGCGTAGTTGGTGCAGACACTGAAGCTTTCTTT.

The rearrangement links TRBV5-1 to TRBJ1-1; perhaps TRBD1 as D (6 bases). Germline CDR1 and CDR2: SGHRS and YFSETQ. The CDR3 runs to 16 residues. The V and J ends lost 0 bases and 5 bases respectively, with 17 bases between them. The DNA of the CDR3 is TGCGCCAGCAGCTTGGTTTGGCACAGGGAAGGAACTGAAGCTTTCTTT. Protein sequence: CASSLVWHREGTEAFF. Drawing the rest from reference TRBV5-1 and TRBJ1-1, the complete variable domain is KAGVTQTPRYLIKTRGQQVTLSCSPISGHRSVSWYQQTPGQGLQFLFEYFSETQRNKGNFPGRFSGRQFSNSRSEMNVSTLELGDSALYLCASSLVWHREGTEAFFGQGTRLTVV.

Here the CDR3 reads CASSSEGNTIYF. The CDR3 bases are TGTGCCAGCAGCTCCGAGGGAAACACCATATATTTT. The J gene is TRBJ1-3, the V gene TRBV7-9; no reliable D call. The germline CDR1 and CDR2 sequences are SEHNR and FQNEAQ (reference sequence). The CDR3 covers 12 residues. Between the trimmed V and J ends, which lost 4 bases and 4 bases, there was a span of 5 bases.

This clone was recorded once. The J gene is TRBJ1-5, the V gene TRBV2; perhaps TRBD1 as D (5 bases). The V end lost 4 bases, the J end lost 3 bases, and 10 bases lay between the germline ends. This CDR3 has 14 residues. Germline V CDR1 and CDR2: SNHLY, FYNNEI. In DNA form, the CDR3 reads TGTGCCAGCAGTGTTAACAGGAACAATCAGCCCCAGCATTTT. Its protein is CASSVNRNNQPQHF.

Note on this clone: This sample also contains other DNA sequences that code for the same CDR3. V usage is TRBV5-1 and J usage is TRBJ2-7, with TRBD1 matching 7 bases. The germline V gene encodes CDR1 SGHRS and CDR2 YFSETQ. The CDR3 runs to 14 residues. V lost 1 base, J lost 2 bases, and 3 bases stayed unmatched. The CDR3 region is CASSLTGTAYEQYF. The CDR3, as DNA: TGCGCCAGCAGCTTGACTGGGACAGCCTACGAGCAGTACTTC.

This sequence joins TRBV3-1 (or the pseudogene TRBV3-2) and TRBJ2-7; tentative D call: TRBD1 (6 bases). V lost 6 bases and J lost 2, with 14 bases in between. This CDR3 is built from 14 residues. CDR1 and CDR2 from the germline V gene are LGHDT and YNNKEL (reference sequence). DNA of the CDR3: TGTGCCAGCAGTTCGAGCAGGGGCCCCTACGAGCAGTACTTC. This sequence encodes CASSSSRGPYEQYF.

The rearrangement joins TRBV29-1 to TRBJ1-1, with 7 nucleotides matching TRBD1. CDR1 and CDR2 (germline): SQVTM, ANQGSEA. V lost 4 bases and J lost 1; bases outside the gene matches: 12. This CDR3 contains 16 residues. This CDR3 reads CSVGAGSRGPNTEAFF. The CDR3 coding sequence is TGCAGCGTTGGTGCAGGGTCGAGGGGGCCGAACACTGAAGCTTTCTTT.

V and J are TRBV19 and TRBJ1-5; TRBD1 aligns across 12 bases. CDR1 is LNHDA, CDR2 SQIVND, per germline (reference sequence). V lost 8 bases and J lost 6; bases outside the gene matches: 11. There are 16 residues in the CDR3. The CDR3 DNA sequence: TGTGCCAGTTGGCAAACGGGACAGGGGGCGACTCAGCCCCAGCATTTT. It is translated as CASWQTGQGATQPQHF. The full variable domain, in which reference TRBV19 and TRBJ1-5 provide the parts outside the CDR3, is DGGITQSPKYLFRKEGQNVTLSCEQNLNHDAMYWYRQDPGQGLRLIYYSQIVNDFQKGDIAEGYSVSREKKESFPLTVTSAQKNPTAFYLCASWQTGQGATQPQHFGDGTRLSIL.

CDR3 bases: TGTGCCAGCTCCCCGTTCGGGGGACAGGGGGCGCGAGAGCAGTACTTC. Its protein is CASSPFGGQGAREQYF. The rearrangement joins TRBV18 to TRBJ2-7; 12 bases are shared with TRBD1. The V and J ends lost 6 bases and 7 bases, in that order; junction bases with no gene match: 13. This CDR3 is 16 amino acids long. Germline values: CDR1 KGHSH, CDR2 LQKENI.

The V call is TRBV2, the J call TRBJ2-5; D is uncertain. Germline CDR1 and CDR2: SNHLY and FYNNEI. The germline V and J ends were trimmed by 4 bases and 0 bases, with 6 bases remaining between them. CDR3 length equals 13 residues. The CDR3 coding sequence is TGTGCCAGCAGTGGATCAGACCAAGAGACCCAGTACTTC. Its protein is CASSGSDQETQYF.

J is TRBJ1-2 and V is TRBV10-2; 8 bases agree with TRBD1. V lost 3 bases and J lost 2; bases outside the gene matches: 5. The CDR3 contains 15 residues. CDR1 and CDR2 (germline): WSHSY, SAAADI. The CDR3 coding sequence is TGCGCCAGCAGTGACCGACAGGGGAACAACTATGGCTACACCTTC. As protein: CASSDRQGNNYGYTF.

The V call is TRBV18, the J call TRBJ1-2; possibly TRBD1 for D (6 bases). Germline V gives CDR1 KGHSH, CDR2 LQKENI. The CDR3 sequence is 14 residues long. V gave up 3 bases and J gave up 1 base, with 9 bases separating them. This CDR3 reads CASSPSGVNYGYTF. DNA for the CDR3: TGTGCCAGCTCACCTTCAGGGGTTAACTATGGCTACACCTTC.

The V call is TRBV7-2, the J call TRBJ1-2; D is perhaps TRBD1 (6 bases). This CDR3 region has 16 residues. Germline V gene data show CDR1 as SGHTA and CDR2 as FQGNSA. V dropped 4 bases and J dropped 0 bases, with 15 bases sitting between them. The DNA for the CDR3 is TGTGCCAGCAGCTCGAGCCCGACAGGTCCTAACTATGGCTACACCTTC. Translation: CASSSSPTGPNYGYTF.

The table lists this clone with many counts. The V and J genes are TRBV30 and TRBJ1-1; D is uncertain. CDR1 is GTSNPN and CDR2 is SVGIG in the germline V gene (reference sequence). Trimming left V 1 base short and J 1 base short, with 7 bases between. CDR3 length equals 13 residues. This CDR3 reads CAWSGPENTEAFF. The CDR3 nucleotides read TGTGCCTGGAGTGGGCCCGAGAACACTGAAGCTTTCTTT.

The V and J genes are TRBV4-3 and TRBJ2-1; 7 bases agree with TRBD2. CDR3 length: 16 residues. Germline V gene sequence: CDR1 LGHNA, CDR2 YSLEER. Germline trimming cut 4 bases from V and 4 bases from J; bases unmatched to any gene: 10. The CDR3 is CASSLTGTIQYNEQFF. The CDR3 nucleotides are TGCGCCAGCAGCCTCACCGGGACTATACAATACAATGAGCAGTTCTTC.

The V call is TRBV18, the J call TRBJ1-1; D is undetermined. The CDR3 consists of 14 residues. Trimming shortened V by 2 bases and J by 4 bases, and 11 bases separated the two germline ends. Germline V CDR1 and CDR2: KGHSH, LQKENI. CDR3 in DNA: TGTGCCAGCTCACCAGGGCAGTTATTCACTGAAGCTTTCTTT. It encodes CASSPGQLFTEAFF. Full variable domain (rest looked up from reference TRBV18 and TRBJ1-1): NAGVMQNPRHLVRRRGQEARLRCSPMKGHSHVYWYRQLPEEGLKFMVYLQKENIIDESGMPKERFSAEFPKEGPSILRIQQVVRGDSAAYFCASSPGQLFTEAFFGQGTRLTVV.

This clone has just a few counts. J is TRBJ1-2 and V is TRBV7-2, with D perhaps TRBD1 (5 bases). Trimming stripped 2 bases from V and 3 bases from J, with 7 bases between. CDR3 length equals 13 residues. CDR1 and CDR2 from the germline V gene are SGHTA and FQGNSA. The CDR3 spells CASSLTGDYGYTF. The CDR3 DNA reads TGTGCCAGCAGCTTAACGGGGGACTATGGCTACACCTTC.

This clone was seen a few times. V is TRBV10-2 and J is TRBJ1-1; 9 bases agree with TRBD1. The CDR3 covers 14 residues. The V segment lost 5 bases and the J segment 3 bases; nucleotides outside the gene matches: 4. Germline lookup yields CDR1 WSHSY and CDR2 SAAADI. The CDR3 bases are TGCGCCAGCAGTAGGGACAGGGAGGACACTGAAGCTTTCTTT. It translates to CASSRDREDTEAFF.

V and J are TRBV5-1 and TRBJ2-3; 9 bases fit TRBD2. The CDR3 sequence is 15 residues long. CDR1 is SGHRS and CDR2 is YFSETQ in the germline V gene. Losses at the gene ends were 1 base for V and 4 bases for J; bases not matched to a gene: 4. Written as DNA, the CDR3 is TGCGCCAGCAGCTTGTTTAGCGGGGGAGCAGATACGCAGTATTTT. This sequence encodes CASSLFSGGADTQYF.

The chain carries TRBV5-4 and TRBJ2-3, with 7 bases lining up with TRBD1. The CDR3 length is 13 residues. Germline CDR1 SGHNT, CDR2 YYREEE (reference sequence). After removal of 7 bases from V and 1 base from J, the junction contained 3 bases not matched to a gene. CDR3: CASGQDRTDTQYF. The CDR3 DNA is TGTGCCAGCGGACAGGACCGCACAGATACGCAGTATTTT.

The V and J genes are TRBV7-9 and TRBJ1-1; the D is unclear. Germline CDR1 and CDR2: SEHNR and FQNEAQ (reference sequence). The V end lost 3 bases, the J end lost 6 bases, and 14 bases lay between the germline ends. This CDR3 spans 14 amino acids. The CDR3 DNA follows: TGTGCCAGCAGCTTGCAACTACCTTCGGCTGAAGCTTTCTTT. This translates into CASSLQLPSAEAFF.

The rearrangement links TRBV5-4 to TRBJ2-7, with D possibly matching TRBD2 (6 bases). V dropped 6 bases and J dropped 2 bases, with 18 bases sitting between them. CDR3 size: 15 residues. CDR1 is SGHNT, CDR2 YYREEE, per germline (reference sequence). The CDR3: CASTIGGGPTYEQYF. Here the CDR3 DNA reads TGTGCCAGCACCATAGGAGGAGGGCCCACCTACGAGCAGTACTTC.

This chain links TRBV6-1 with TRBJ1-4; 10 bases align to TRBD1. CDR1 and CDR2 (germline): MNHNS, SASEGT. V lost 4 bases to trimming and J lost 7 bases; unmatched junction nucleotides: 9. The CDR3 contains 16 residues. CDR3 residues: CASSVMVGQGGEKLFF. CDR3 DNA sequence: TGTGCCAGCAGTGTTATGGTAGGACAGGGGGGTGAAAAACTGTTTTTT.

This chain's CDR3 is CASSPGQKDTEAFF. In DNA, the CDR3 is TGCGCCAGCAGCCCAGGACAGAAGGACACTGAAGCTTTCTTT. The V and J genes are TRBV5-1 and TRBJ1-1, with TRBD1 as a possible D gene (6 bases). The germline V gene encodes CDR1 SGHRS and CDR2 YFSETQ. Trimming shortened V by 4 bases and J by 3 bases, and 13 bases separated the two germline ends. This CDR3 spans 14 amino acids.

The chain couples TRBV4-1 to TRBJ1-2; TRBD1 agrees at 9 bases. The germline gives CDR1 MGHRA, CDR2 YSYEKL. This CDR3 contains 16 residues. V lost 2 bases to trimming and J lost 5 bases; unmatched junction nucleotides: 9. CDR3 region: CASSQTRDRDRYGYTF. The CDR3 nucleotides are TGCGCCAGCAGCCAAACCCGGGACAGGGATCGATATGGCTACACCTTC.